These 25 T cell receptor beta chains originate from one sample sequenced in a study of cytomegalovirus exposure and HLA in healthy donors. 60 Vbeta and 13 Jbeta primers were used in PCR. Generated by immunoSEQ multiplex PCR, the TCRdb table keeps only in-frame clones and is missing some. The profile shows some 120,000 clones, 65% to 80% of them singletons. Sequencing input: PBMCs. All receptors derive from a woman between 55 and 75 years old in good health and CMV-seropositive.

The chain's CDR3 is CASSPPSALANTGELFF. The CDR3 DNA sequence: TGTGCCAGCAGCCCGCCTTCAGCGCTCGCGAACACCGGGGAGCTGTTTTTT. The V call is TRBV11-1, the J call TRBJ2-2; D is unclear. Germline V gene sequence: CDR1 SGHAT, CDR2 FQDESV (reference sequence). Trimming took off 5 bases at V and 0 bases at J, with 16 bases between the two ends. The CDR3 contains 17 residues.

This clone has just one count. This rearrangement joins TRBV19 to TRBJ1-4; no firm D call. V lost 5 bases, J lost 8 bases, and 18 bases lay in between. Germline CDR1 and CDR2: LNHDA and SQIVND (reference sequence). The CDR3 spans 15 residues. This chain's CDR3 is CASSSYATGGEKLFF. CDR3 bases: TGTGCCAGTAGTTCTTACGCTACCGGAGGAGAAAAACTGTTTTTT.

The genes are TRBV9 and TRBJ1-4, with TRBD1 matching over 7 bases. Germline CDR1 and CDR2: SGDLS and YYNGEE. The CDR3 covers 14 residues. The V segment lost 2 bases and the J segment 6 bases; nucleotides outside the gene matches: 4. The CDR3 is CASSVGRGDEKLFF. CDR3 bases: TGTGCCAGCAGCGTGGGCAGGGGGGATGAAAAACTGTTTTTT.

In this sample, this clone turned up a few times. The V gene is TRBV19, the J gene TRBJ1-1; tentatively, D is TRBD1 (6 bases). V lost 6 bases and J 0 bases, leaving 14 bases between the germline ends. Germline values: CDR1 LNHDA, CDR2 SQIVND (reference sequence). The CDR3 covers 15 residues. The DNA for the CDR3 is TGTGCCAGTAGCAACGGACAGATACTGAACACTGAAGCTTTCTTT. Its protein is CASSNGQILNTEAFF.

The chain is built from TRBV7-3 and TRBJ1-1; a weak D match, TRBD1 (5 bases). Germline V gives CDR1 SGHTA, CDR2 FQGTGA. The CDR3 has 13 amino acids. V lost 5 bases, J lost 3 bases, and 10 bases lay in between. CDR3 sequence: CASSTDRDTEAFF. CDR3 nucleotide sequence: TGTGCCAGCAGCACCGACAGAGACACTGAAGCTTTCTTT.

This chain uses TRBV7-2 with TRBJ2-2; weak D call: TRBD1 (5 bases). V lost 6 bases to trimming and J lost 1 base, with 9 bases between them. Germline V gives CDR1 SGHTA, CDR2 FQGNSA. This CDR3 region has 14 residues. CDR3 amino acids: CASRFQGNTGELFF. DNA of the CDR3: TGTGCCAGCAGATTTCAGGGGAACACCGGGGAGCTGTTTTTT.

This clone occurred once. This chain links TRBV2 with TRBJ1-5; no clear D gene. Germline V CDR1 and CDR2: SNHLY, FYNNEI. There are 14 residues in the CDR3. V dropped 8 bases and J dropped 8 bases, with 19 bases sitting between them. In DNA form, the CDR3 reads TGTGCCAGCGGCCGAGCAGACCTCGGGAAGCCCCAGCATTTT. Protein: CASGRADLGKPQHF.

This clone has more than one count but fewer than ten. The chain joins TRBV15 to TRBJ1-5; TRBD1 is a possible D gene (6 bases). Trimming pared 3 bases from V and 0 bases from J, leaving 12 bases between. Per the germline V gene, CDR1 is LNHNV and CDR2 is YYDKDF (reference sequence). The CDR3 runs to 16 residues. The CDR3 sequence: CATSRDGQHSNQPQHF. The CDR3 DNA is TGTGCCACCAGCAGGGATGGACAGCATAGCAATCAGCCCCAGCATTTT.

The chain is built from TRBV2 and TRBJ2-2; 9 positions agree with TRBD2. The germline CDR1 and CDR2 sequences are SNHLY and FYNNEI. After removal of 7 bases from V and 0 bases from J, the junction contained 9 bases not matched to a gene. This CDR3 spans 17 amino acids. The CDR3 sequence is CASTGGAGGPNTGELFF. The CDR3 region has the DNA TGTGCCAGCACCGGAGGGGCGGGGGGGCCGAACACCGGGGAGCTGTTTTTT.

V gene TRBV10-3 combines with J gene TRBJ1-6, with a tentative D call TRBD1 (6 bases). Germline assignment: CDR1 ENHRY and CDR2 SYGVKD. This CDR3 region has 16 residues. Trimming pared 0 bases from V and 7 bases from J, leaving 13 bases between. CDR3 sequence: CAISESAGEPNSPLHF. The CDR3 bases are TGTGCCATCAGTGAGTCCGCAGGGGAACCCAATTCACCCCTCCACTTT.

The chain joins TRBV4-3 to TRBJ2-7, with 8 nucleotides matching TRBD1. Per the germline V gene, CDR1 is LGHNA and CDR2 is YSLEER. Losses at the gene ends were 5 bases for V and 0 bases for J; bases not matched to a gene: 6. There are 15 residues in the CDR3. CDR3 in amino acids: CASSTQTGASYEQYF. DNA of the CDR3: TGCGCCAGCAGCACCCAGACAGGGGCCTCCTACGAGCAGTACTTC.

This clone appeared once. The gene calls are TRBV5-1 and TRBJ1-2, with a possible D match to TRBD1 (6 bases). V was trimmed by 0 bases and J by 2 bases, leaving 11 bases between them. This CDR3 contains 15 residues. Per the germline V gene, CDR1 is SGHRS and CDR2 is YFSETQ. Written as DNA, the CDR3 is TGCGCCAGCAGCTTGGTATCCGGGACAAACTATGGCTACACCTTC. Translated: CASSLVSGTNYGYTF.

Regarding this clone: Compared with germline, one end of the junction differs, possibly owing to a read error. V and J are TRBV7-9 and TRBJ2-7; 11 nucleotides align to TRBD2. This CDR3 region has 15 residues. Germline assignment: CDR1 SEHNR and CDR2 FQNEAQ (reference sequence). The CDR3, as DNA: TGTGTCAGCAGCTTAGCGGGAGGGGGGCCTTACGAGCAGTACTTC. It is translated as CVSSLAGGGPYEQYF.

The V and J genes are TRBV13 and TRBJ2-3; D possibly corresponds to TRBD2 (6 bases). This CDR3 contains 17 residues. CDR1 is PRHDT and CDR2 is FYEKMQ in the germline V gene (reference sequence). V was pared by 1 base and J by 3 bases, with 17 bases between. CDR3 in amino acids: CASSLVPGSGGTDTQYF. The CDR3 nucleotides are TGTGCCAGCAGCTTAGTCCCAGGTAGCGGAGGAACAGATACGCAGTATTTT.

V and J are TRBV4-2 and TRBJ2-5, with TRBD1 matching 7 bases. Trimming cost V 1 base and J 2 bases; bases outside gene matches: 7. CDR3 size: 16 residues. The germline V gene has CDR1 LGHNA and CDR2 YNFKEQ. The CDR3 DNA is TGTGCCAGCAGCCAAGCCCAAGGGACAGATCAAGAGACCCAGTACTTC. This encodes CASSQAQGTDQETQYF.

A single count supports this clone. The rearrangement uses TRBV7-2 and TRBJ2-1, with 7 nucleotides matching TRBD2. Germline loops: CDR1 SGHTA, CDR2 FQGNSA. V lost 1 base and J lost 9; bases outside the gene matches: 3. CDR3 size: 13 residues. The CDR3 bases are TGTGCCAGCAGCTTAGGGTGGGGGGGTGAGCAGTTCTTC. It yields the protein CASSLGWGGEQFF.

The chain has TRBV7-2 and TRBJ1-5, with D unresolved. V lost 1 base and J lost 2, with 12 bases in between. Germline V gene data show CDR1 as SGHTA and CDR2 as FQGNSA. The CDR3 is 16 residues long. The CDR3 reads CASSLVNNRGNQPQHF. The DNA of the CDR3 is TGTGCCAGCAGCTTAGTAAACAACAGAGGCAATCAGCCCCAGCATTTT. The variable domain in full, completed from reference TRBV7-2 and TRBJ1-5, reads GAGVSQSPSNKVTEKGKDVELRCDPISGHTALYWYRQSLGQGLEFLIYFQGNSAPDKSGLPSDRFSAERTGGSVSTLTIQRTQQEDSAVYLCASSLVNNRGNQPQHFGDGTRLSIL.

The rearrangement joins TRBV9 to TRBJ2-7; TRBD2 matches 9 bases. CDR1 SGDLS and CDR2 YYNGEE come from the germline V gene. This CDR3 contains 15 residues. Unmatched junction bases numbered 6, after V lost 0 bases and J lost 5 bases. The CDR3 loop reads CASSVGGGREDEQYF. CDR3 nucleotides: TGTGCCAGCAGCGTAGGGGGCGGGAGGGAGGACGAGCAGTACTTC.

The chain is built from TRBV5-1 and TRBJ2-3; TRBD2 agrees at 7 bases. The CDR3 covers 15 residues. Germline V CDR1 and CDR2: SGHRS, YFSETQ. Trimming removed 2 bases from V and 5 bases from J; junction bases left unmatched: 8. CDR3: CASSFTSELGDTQYF. In DNA form, the CDR3 reads TGCGCCAGCAGCTTTACTAGCGAGTTAGGAGATACGCAGTATTTT.

This clone was detected only a few times. The chain recombines TRBV27 with TRBJ1-2; the match to TRBD1 covers 9 bases. The V and J ends lost 7 bases and 7 bases, in that order; junction bases with no gene match: 7. Looked up from germline, CDR1 is MNHEY and CDR2 is SMNVEV (reference sequence). The CDR3 sequence is 13 residues long. Here the CDR3 reads CASMEGQGSGYTF. CDR3 DNA sequence: TGTGCCAGCATGGAGGGACAGGGCAGTGGCTACACCTTC.

The chain couples TRBV6-1 to TRBJ2-7; no definite D call. V was shortened by 3 bases and J by 3 bases, with 12 bases between the two germline ends. Germline assignment: CDR1 MNHNS and CDR2 SASEGT. CDR3 size: 14 residues. Here the CDR3 reads CASSDPSLIYEQYF. The DNA for the CDR3 is TGTGCCAGCAGTGACCCCTCCCTAATCTACGAGCAGTACTTC.

The V and J genes are TRBV6-1 and TRBJ1-1, with D possibly matching TRBD1 (5 bases). The germline V gene encodes CDR1 MNHNS and CDR2 SASEGT. This CDR3 comprises 13 residues. The V and J ends lost 4 bases and 5 bases respectively, with 11 bases between them. As DNA, the CDR3 is TGTGCCAGCAGTGGGGAGGGGCCTACTGAAGCTTTCTTT. It codes for CASSGEGPTEAFF.

CDR3 coding DNA: TGTGCCAGCATAGGGACAGGGATTTATGATGGCTACACCTTC. Protein sequence: CASIGTGIYDGYTF. The chain recombines TRBV6-1 with TRBJ1-2, with 9 bases fitting TRBD1. V dropped 7 bases and J dropped 6; count of bases not matched to a gene: 9. From germline, CDR1 is MNHNS and CDR2 SASEGT. This CDR3 spans 14 amino acids.

The chain combines TRBV9 with TRBJ1-3; possible D gene TRBD1, 6 bases. Per germline, CDR1 SGDLS and CDR2 YYNGEE. The CDR3 is 17 residues long. V was cut by 0 bases and J by 0 bases, with 13 bases left in between. CDR3 residues: CASSVGGGPSSGNTIYF. Here the CDR3 DNA reads TGTGCCAGCAGCGTAGGGGGGGGCCCAAGCTCTGGAAACACCATATATTTT. The complete variable domain, with remaining parts taken from reference TRBV9 and TRBJ1-3, reads DSGVTQTPKHLITATGQRVTLRCSPRSGDLSVYWYQQSLDQGLQFLIQYYNGEERAKGNILERFSAQQFPDLHSELNLSSLELGDSALYFCASSVGGGPSSGNTIYFGEGSWLTVV.

The V call is TRBV7-2, the J call TRBJ1-1; 7 nucleotides match TRBD1. Trimming at V came to 5 bases and at J to 1 base, leaving 1 base not matched to a gene. This CDR3 spans 13 amino acids. Germline V gene sequence: CDR1 SGHTA, CDR2 FQGNSA. This CDR3 reads CASSGDRNTEAFF. Here the CDR3 DNA reads TGTGCCAGCAGCGGGGACAGGAACACTGAAGCTTTCTTT.